These 9 T cell receptor beta chains were all obtained from the same sample, sequenced in a study of identical twins. In TCRdb, the 5' RACE reads were re-called with MiXCR into one record per CDR3 protein. The top ten hold about a tenth of the sample, which has about 240,000 distinct CDR3 sequences, about 10% seen once. What was sequenced was memory T cells sorted from blood. Receptor source: a man in his fifties in good health.

This chain links TRBV11-1 with TRBJ2-3; D might be TRBD1 or TRBD2, each matching 5 bases. The V and J ends lost 8 bases and 1 base respectively, with 25 bases between them. Germline loops: CDR1 SGHAT, CDR2 FQDESV (reference sequence). The CDR3 extends over 18 amino acids. The CDR3 spells CASALPRGSGHGTDTQYF. The CDR3 DNA follows: TGTGCCAGCGCTTTGCCCCGGGGAAGTGGACACGGCACAGATACGCAGTATTTT.

This clonotype was counted a few times. The chain combines TRBV30 with TRBJ2-7; tentatively, D is TRBD1 (6 bases). Germline V gene lookup returns CDR1 GTSNPN and CDR2 SVGIG (reference sequence). This CDR3 has 12 residues. The V and J ends lost 4 bases and 6 bases respectively, with 13 bases between them. The CDR3 is CAWTRGVSEQYF. CDR3 in DNA: TGTGCCTGGACCAGGGGTGTGAGCGAGCAGTACTTC. Using reference TRBV30 and TRBJ2-7 for the parts outside the CDR3, the full variable domain is SQTIHQWPATLVQPVGSPLSLECTVEGTSNPNLYWYRQAAGRGLQLLFYSVGIGQISSEVPQNLSASRPQDRQFILSSKKLLLSDSGFYLCAWTRGVSEQYFGPGTRLTVT.

At least ten counts were recorded for this clonotype. V usage is TRBV6-1 and J usage is TRBJ2-7; maybe TRBD1 (6 bases). The CDR3 is made up of 14 amino acids. The germline V and J ends were trimmed by 6 bases and 0 bases, with 12 bases remaining between them. CDR1 is MNHNS, CDR2 SASEGT, per germline. DNA of the CDR3: TGTGCCAGCAGCAGGACAGCTAACTCCTACGAGCAGTACTTC. Its protein is CASSRTANSYEQYF.

This clonotype came up a few times. DNA for the CDR3: TGTGCCAGCAGCCAAGGTGGCGGGAGACCCTTCTACAATGAGCAGTTCTTC. Protein: CASSQGGGRPFYNEQFF. J is TRBJ2-1 and V is TRBV14, with 7 positions matching TRBD2. Germline lookup yields CDR1 SGHDN and CDR2 FVKESK. The CDR3 runs to 17 residues. The trim removed 1 base at V and 3 bases at J, leaving 9 bases unmatched.

The chain employs TRBV20-1 and TRBJ2-7; 7 nucleotides agree with TRBD2. V was clipped by 1 base and J by 5 bases; unmatched bases: 14. The CDR3 loop spans 16 amino acids. Germline V gene lookup returns CDR1 DFQATT and CDR2 SNEGSKA (reference sequence). The CDR3 coding sequence is TGCAGTGCTAGAGCCCCTCCATCGCGGGGGAGAGACGAGCAGTACTTC. Its translation is CSARAPPSRGRDEQYF.

This clonotype was detected only a few times. The chain recombines TRBV12-3 or TRBV12-4 with TRBJ1-4; D ambiguous. Trimming pared 5 bases from V and 5 bases from J, leaving 9 bases between. The CDR3 totals 13 residues. The CDR3 bases are TGTGCCAGCAGTACCAGCGGCAATGAAAAACTGTTTTTT. It encodes CASSTSGNEKLFF.

This clonotype has a handful of counts. V gene TRBV11-2 combines with J gene TRBJ2-5; 9 bases align to TRBD2. This CDR3 comprises 16 residues. J lost 5 bases, V lost 5 bases, and 12 bases had no gene match. Germline V CDR1 and CDR2: SGHAT, FQNNGV. CDR3 loop: CASSPSGTSWRETQYF. CDR3 DNA sequence: TGTGCCAGCAGCCCCTCCGGGACTAGCTGGCGTGAGACCCAGTACTTC. The full variable domain, in which reference TRBV11-2 and TRBJ2-5 provide the parts outside the CDR3, is EAGVAQSPRYKIIEKRQSVAFWCNPISGHATLYWYQQILGQGPKLLIQFQNNGVVDDSQLPKDRFSAERLKGVDSTLKIQPAKLEDSAVYLCASSPSGTSWRETQYFGPGTRLLVL.

The chain employs TRBV14 and TRBJ2-2, with D perhaps matching TRBD2 (5 bases). The CDR3 consists of 13 residues. V shed 4 bases and J shed 6 bases, with 9 bases lying between them. Germline V CDR1 and CDR2: SGHDN, FVKESK. The CDR3 region is CASSRTRSGELFF. CDR3 bases: TGTGCCAGCAGCCGAACTAGGTCCGGGGAGCTGTTTTTT. Based on the CDR3 plus reference TRBV14 and TRBJ2-2, the full variable domain is EAGVTQFPSHSVIEKGQTVTLRCDPISGHDNLYWYRRVMGKEIKFLLHFVKESKQDESGMPNNRFLAERTGGTYSTLKVQPAELEDSGVYFCASSRTRSGELFFGEGSRLTVL.

The sample holds many counts of this clonotype. CDR3 bases: TGTGCCAGCAGCTTATCTACGGGCCGGACCCAGTACTTC. It codes for CASSLSTGRTQYF. The chain has TRBV7-2 and TRBJ2-5; D unresolved. V was clipped by 2 bases and J by 7 bases, with 11 bases between them. From germline, CDR1 is SGHTA and CDR2 FQGNSA. This CDR3 is built from 13 residues.